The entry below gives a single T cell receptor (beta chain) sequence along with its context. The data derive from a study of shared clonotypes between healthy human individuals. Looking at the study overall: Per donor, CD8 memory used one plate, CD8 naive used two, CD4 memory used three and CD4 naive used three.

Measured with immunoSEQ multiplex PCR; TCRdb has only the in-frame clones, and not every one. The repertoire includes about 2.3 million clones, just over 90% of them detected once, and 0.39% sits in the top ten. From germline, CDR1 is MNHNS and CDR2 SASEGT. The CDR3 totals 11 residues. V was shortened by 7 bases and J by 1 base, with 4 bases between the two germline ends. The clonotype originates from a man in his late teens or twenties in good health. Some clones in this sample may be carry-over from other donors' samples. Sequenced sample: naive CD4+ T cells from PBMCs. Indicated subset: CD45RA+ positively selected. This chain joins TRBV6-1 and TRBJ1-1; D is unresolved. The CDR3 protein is CASTWNTEAFF. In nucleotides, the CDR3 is TGTGCCAGCACCTGGAACACTGAAGCTTTCTTT.